The 4 T cell receptor beta chains in this list originate from one sample, sequenced in a study of shared clonotypes between healthy human individuals. CD8 cells classed as naive were CD45RO-negative and positively selected for CCR7, excluding terminally differentiated effector memory CD45RA+ cells. TCRdb's copy holds only in-frame clones and misses some; the assay was immunoSEQ multiplex PCR. The data hold some 800,000 clones, with 85% to 95% observed a single time. Sample: naive CD8+ T cells sorted from blood. Receptors originate from a man younger than 45 in good health.

The chain is built from TRBV7-2 and TRBJ2-3; 10 bases match TRBD2. V lost 6 bases to trimming and J lost 15 bases; unmatched junction nucleotides: 9. Germline V CDR1 and CDR2: SGHTA, FQGNSA. The CDR3 sequence is 12 residues long. CDR3 DNA sequence: TGTGCCAGCAGTCAAACTAGCGGGATCTTCTATTTT. Translation gives CASSQTSGIFYF.

Points on this clone: Distinct nucleotide sequences in the sample also encode this CDR3. The V and J genes are TRBV27 and TRBJ1-5; D not certain. Germline-derived CDR1 and CDR2 are MNHEY and SMNVEV (reference sequence). V was trimmed by 4 bases and J by 3 bases, leaving 4 bases between them. The CDR3 is 12 residues long. In nucleotides, the CDR3 is TGTGCCAGCAGTTCTATCAATCAGCCCCAGCATTTT. Translated, it gives CASSSINQPQHF.

This chain joins TRBV7-9 and TRBJ2-7; D possibly corresponds to TRBD2 (6 bases). The CDR3 spans 15 residues. Germline assignment: CDR1 SEHNR and CDR2 FQNEAQ (reference sequence). Trimming cost V 5 bases and J 3 bases, with 17 bases left between them. This CDR3 reads CASSRAGGRYYEQYF. In nucleotides, the CDR3 is TGTGCCAGCAGCAGGGCCGGGGGAAGGTACTACGAGCAGTACTTC.

V and J are TRBV6-5 and TRBJ2-2, with D perhaps TRBD1 (6 bases). V dropped 7 bases and J dropped 7 bases, with 7 bases sitting between them. The CDR3 spans 11 residues. The germline V gene has CDR1 MNHEY and CDR2 SVGAGI. CDR3 DNA sequence: TGTGCCAGCATCAGGGGCGGGGAGCTGTTTTTT. It is translated as CASIRGGELFF.